One and the same sample provided the 9 T cell receptor beta chains below, sequenced in a study of blood T cell repertoires in COVID-19. Using immunoSEQ multiplex PCR, the repertoire was profiled, and TCRdb retains in-frame clones only, with some absent. The table includes more than 150,000 clones, roughly 79% detected once. The sequenced sample consisted of peripheral blood. The source of these receptors is a woman of 80 years or more with COVID-19, enrolled during active disease.

CDR3 sequence reads: CASSVPQGNTEAFF. The CDR3 DNA is TGTGCCAGCAGCGTTCCACAGGGGAACACTGAAGCTTTCTTT. J is TRBJ1-1 and V is TRBV7-9; tentatively, D is TRBD1 (6 bases). This CDR3 is 14 amino acids long. V lost 5 bases, J lost 1 base, and 11 bases lay in between. From germline, CDR1 is SEHNR and CDR2 FQNEAQ (reference sequence).

The J gene is TRBJ2-2, the V gene TRBV7-3; a weak D match, TRBD1 (5 bases). Per germline, CDR1 SGHTA and CDR2 FQGTGA. The CDR3 runs to 16 residues. Trimming removed 1 base at V and 3 bases at J, with 12 bases between. In nucleotides, the CDR3 is TGTGCCAGCAGCTTAATGTGGACACCCGACACCGGGGAGCTGTTTTTT. Translating it yields CASSLMWTPDTGELFF.

V gene TRBV3-1 (or the pseudogene TRBV3-2) combines with J gene TRBJ1-2; a possible D gene is TRBD1 (6 bases). The germline CDR1 and CDR2 sequences are LGHDT and YNNKEL (reference sequence). This CDR3 is built from 16 residues. The germline V and J ends were trimmed by 1 base and 7 bases, with 19 bases remaining between them. CDR3 region: CASSQAARGASGGYTF. CDR3 sequence (DNA): TGTGCCAGCAGCCAAGCCGCACGGGGGGCTTCGGGTGGCTACACCTTC.

The chain employs TRBV15 and TRBJ2-7; possibly TRBD2 for D (6 bases). Trimming left V 0 bases short and J 2 bases short, with 17 bases between. The CDR3 extends over 17 amino acids. The V gene's germline CDR1 is LNHNV and CDR2 YYDKDF (reference sequence). The DNA of the CDR3 is TGTGCCACCAGCAGAGATCGTGGAGCGGGCGCTCCCTACGAGCAGTACTTC. Translating gives CATSRDRGAGAPYEQYF.

The sample holds a few counts of this clone. The CDR3 loop is CASSLVGGQAGNTIYF. The CDR3 region has the DNA TGTGCCAGCAGCTTAGTAGGGGGACAGGCTGGAAACACCATATATTTT. The rearrangement uses TRBV7-2 and TRBJ1-3; 8 nucleotides align to TRBD1. V gave up 1 base and J gave up 2 bases; unmatched junction bases: 4. Germline CDR1 and CDR2: SGHTA and FQGNSA. CDR3 size: 16 residues.

The rearrangement uses TRBV11-3 and TRBJ2-1; TRBD1 is a possible D gene (5 bases). The germline V gene has CDR1 SGHNT and CDR2 YENEEA. V lost 1 base to trimming and J lost 2 bases, with 9 bases between them. CDR3 length: 15 amino acids. The CDR3 here is CASSLGQSPYNEQFF. The CDR3 bases are TGTGCCAGCAGCTTAGGACAGTCTCCCTACAATGAGCAGTTCTTC. Filled out from reference TRBV11-3 and TRBJ2-1, the complete variable domain reads EAGVVQSPRYKIIEKKQPVAFWCNPISGHNTLYWYLQNLGQGPELLIRYENEEAVDDSQLPKDRFSAERLKGVDSTLKIQPAELGDSAVYLCASSLGQSPYNEQFFGPGTRLTVL.

The gene calls are TRBV15 and TRBJ1-1, with D uncertain. From germline, CDR1 is LNHNV and CDR2 YYDKDF (reference sequence). This CDR3 has 14 amino acids. Trimming shortened V by 0 bases and J by 4 bases, and 9 bases separated the two germline ends. The CDR3 DNA reads TGTGCCACCAGCAGAGATCATCGAGTCACTGAAGCTTTCTTT. Its protein product is CATSRDHRVTEAFF. Using reference TRBV15 and TRBJ1-1 for the parts outside the CDR3, the full variable domain is DAMVIQNPRYQVTQFGKPVTLSCSQTLNHNVMYWYQQKSSQAPKLLFHYYDKDFNNEADTPDNFQSRRPNTSFCFLDIRSPGLGDTAMYLCATSRDHRVTEAFFGQGTRLTVV.

The chain carries TRBV6-9 and TRBJ1-1; D ambiguous. There are 13 residues in the CDR3. Trimming took off 4 bases at V and 1 base at J, with 7 bases between the two ends. In germline, CDR1 is MNHGY, CDR2 SVAAGI. The CDR3 sequence is CASSWGENTEAFF. The CDR3 nucleotides are TGTGCCAGCAGTTGGGGAGAGAACACTGAAGCTTTCTTT.

The DNA for the CDR3 is TGCGCCAGCGGAGAATTGAACACTGAAGCTTTCTTT. Translating it yields CASGELNTEAFF. This chain uses TRBV5-1 with TRBJ1-1; D is unresolved. In germline, CDR1 is SGHRS, CDR2 YFSETQ. The CDR3 extends over 12 amino acids. Trimming pared 7 bases from V and 0 bases from J, leaving 7 bases between.